Below are 13 T cell receptor beta chains sequenced from a single sample in a study of metastatic and nonmetastatic thyroid tumors. With MiXCR, TCRdb called clones anew from the PCR reads. The profile shows over 30,000 clones, over 12% of them singletons. Thyroid surgery took place with no prior treatment in any patient. Sequencing was performed on blood. Receptor source: a male donor with papillary thyroid cancer or a benign thyroid nodule (not recorded which). Some clones in this sample may be carry-over from other donors' samples.

In its sample, this clone was seen a few times. The chain joins TRBV2 to TRBJ2-3; TRBD2 agrees at 9 bases. There are 21 residues in the CDR3. With 2 bases clipped from V and 0 bases from J, the junction kept 18 bases outside the gene matches. Germline V gene sequence: CDR1 SNHLY, CDR2 FYNNEI. The CDR3 is CASSESTISLIAGVSTDTQYF. The CDR3 bases are TGTGCCAGCAGTGAATCCACCATATCATTGATAGCGGGAGTTAGCACAGATACGCAGTATTTT. The variable domain in full, with the rest retrieved from reference TRBV2 and TRBJ2-3, is EPEVTQTPSHQVTQMGQEVILRCVPISNHLYFYWYRQILGQKVEFLVSFYNNEISEKSEIFDDQFSVERPDGSNFTLKIRSTKLEDSAMYFCASSESTISLIAGVSTDTQYFGPGTRLTVL.

A word on this clone: This is likely a read error, given that the CDR3 carries no conserved phenylalanine or tryptophan at its end. Because the CDR3's place on the DNA is in doubt, the DNA is left out and the CDR3 is given as listed by TCRdb. The chain is built from TRBV6-1 and TRBJ2-2. CDR1 is MNHNS, CDR2 SASEGT, per germline. Termini included, the CDR3 measures 15 amino acids. This CDR3 reads CASSPRSPNTGEQFC.

This clone was observed at least ten times. The rearrangement joins TRBV7-2 to TRBJ2-1, with 10 bases fitting TRBD2. Germline-derived CDR1 and CDR2 are SGHTA and FQGNSA. After removal of 8 bases from V and 8 bases from J, the junction contained 6 bases not matched to a gene. The CDR3 loop spans 13 amino acids. CDR3 sequence: CASVSGRADEQFF. DNA for the CDR3: TGTGCCAGCGTCAGCGGGAGGGCAGATGAGCAGTTCTTC. The full variable domain, in which reference TRBV7-2 and TRBJ2-1 provide the parts outside the CDR3, is GAGVSQSPSNKVTEKGKDVELRCDPISGHTALYWYRQSLGQGLEFLIYFQGNSAPDKSGLPSDRFSAERTGGSVSTLTIQRTQQEDSAVYLCASVSGRADEQFFGPGTRLTVL.

This clone has ten or more counts. This chain connects TRBV7-9 to TRBJ2-7; the match to TRBD1 covers 9 bases. The V segment lost 5 bases and the J segment 3 bases; nucleotides outside the gene matches: 8. The CDR3 consists of 15 residues. Germline V CDR1 and CDR2: SEHNR, FQNEAQ (reference sequence). DNA for the CDR3: TGTGCCAGCAGCCGCTTGGACAGGGGTGACTACGAGCAGTACTTC. Translating it yields CASSRLDRGDYEQYF.

This clone has ten or more counts. The same CDR3 is also encoded by other DNA sequences in this sample. The chain combines TRBV15 with TRBJ1-1; D not certain. V shed 0 bases and J shed 1 base, with 9 bases lying between them. Germline loops: CDR1 LNHNV, CDR2 YYDKDF (reference sequence). The length of the CDR3 is 15 residues. For the CDR3, the DNA is TGTGCCACCAGCAGAGATCCGCCAGGGAACACTGAAGCTTTCTTT. Translating it yields CATSRDPPGNTEAFF.

This clone came up many times. The chain is built from TRBV5-1 and TRBJ2-1; 14 bases agree with TRBD2. J was trimmed by 7 bases and V by 4 bases; bases with no gene match: 10. The CDR3 sequence is 17 residues long. Germline V gene data show CDR1 as SGHRS and CDR2 as YFSETQ. CDR3 region: CASSPGGTSGGRNEQFF. As DNA, the CDR3 is TGCGCCAGCAGCCCTGGAGGGACTAGCGGGGGTAGGAATGAGCAGTTCTTC.

This clone was found many times. V gene TRBV29-1 combines with J gene TRBJ1-4, with a tentative D call TRBD1 (6 bases). Germline lookup yields CDR1 SQVTM and CDR2 ANQGSEA. Trimming stripped 4 bases from V and 8 bases from J, with 17 bases between. CDR3 length: 14 amino acids. This chain's CDR3 is CSVGGRGGAEKLFF. CDR3 DNA: TGCAGCGTTGGGGGTAGGGGGGGCGCGGAAAAACTGTTTTTT.

Of note for this clone: In the same sample, other DNA sequences code for this CDR3. The rearrangement links TRBV6-1 to TRBJ1-2; possibly TRBD1 for D (5 bases). This CDR3 contains 16 residues. V lost 6 bases and J lost 4, with 21 bases in between. Germline CDR1 and CDR2: MNHNS and SASEGT. The CDR3, as DNA: TGTGCCAGCAGCCAACCCTCAGGGAACCCTGCCTATGGCTACACCTTC. It codes for CASSQPSGNPAYGYTF.

This clone came up a few times. The genes are TRBV27 and TRBJ1-5; the match to TRBD1 covers 7 bases. The CDR3 is 13 amino acids. Germline CDR1 is MNHEY and CDR2 is SMNVEV (reference sequence). V lost 3 bases and J lost 6; bases outside the gene matches: 2. CDR3 coding DNA: TGTGCCAGCAGTTTGGCAGGGGGTCAGCCCCAGCATTTT. It is translated as CASSLAGGQPQHF.

This clone was counted a few times. The chain combines TRBV18 with TRBJ2-1; D is uncertain. V was cut by 5 bases and J by 13 bases, with 15 bases left in between. Germline CDR1 is KGHSH and CDR2 is LQKENI. CDR3 length: 12 amino acids. The CDR3 coding sequence is TGTGCCAGCTCAGAATACGGATCCCCTCAGTTCTTC. The encoded protein is CASSEYGSPQFF.

This clone was seen ten or more times. The chain is built from TRBV6-2 or TRBV6-3 and TRBJ2-1, with 8 positions matching TRBD2. The CDR3 loop spans 14 amino acids. The ends lost 6 bases at V and 1 base at J; junction bases unmatched: 2. The germline gives CDR1 MNHEY, CDR2 SVGEGT. DNA of the CDR3: TGTGCCAGCAGCCGCGGGGGGTCCTACAATGAGCAGTTCTTC. Its protein is CASSRGGSYNEQFF.

This clone was seen ten or more times. The chain is built from TRBV30 and TRBJ1-5; D is unresolved. The V and J ends lost 1 base and 2 bases respectively, with 9 bases between them. The germline CDR1 and CDR2 sequences are GTSNPN and SVGIG (reference sequence). This CDR3 has 14 residues. In DNA, the CDR3 is TGTGCCTGGAGTGCGGGGTATGGCAATCAGCCCCAGCATTTT. Encoded protein: CAWSAGYGNQPQHF.

This clone was counted ten times or more. The V call is TRBV7-9, the J call TRBJ1-3; 8 nucleotides align to TRBD1. Per germline, CDR1 SEHNR and CDR2 FQNEAQ (reference sequence). This CDR3 has 16 amino acids. V shed 5 bases, J shed 0 bases, and the junction held 6 bases outside the gene matches. The CDR3 loop reads CASSVGQGRSGNTIYF. CDR3 bases: TGTGCCAGCAGCGTCGGACAGGGCCGCTCTGGAAACACCATATATTTT. Looking up the rest from reference TRBV7-9 and TRBJ1-3 gives the full variable domain: DTGVSQNPRHKITKRGQNVTFRCDPISEHNRLYWYRQTLGQGPEFLTYFQNEAQLEKSRLLSDRFSAERPKGSFSTLEIQRTEQGDSAMYLCASSVGQGRSGNTIYFGEGSWLTVV.